One sample yielded the 6 T cell receptor beta chains listed below, sequenced in a study of shared clonotypes between healthy human individuals. Sequencing used immunoSEQ multiplex PCR; TCRdb keeps in-frame clones, though not all of them. The repertoire includes more than 400,000 clones, around 73% of them detected once, and around 13% sits in the top ten. Sequenced: PBMCs. All receptors come from a woman aged 40-49 years in good health. Some clones in this sample may be carry-over from other donors' samples.

This clone was counted a few times. V gene TRBV6-4 combines with J gene TRBJ1-1; D is unclear. V was shortened by 0 bases and J by 6 bases, with 11 bases between the two germline ends. The CDR3 runs to 14 residues. CDR1 and CDR2 (germline): MRHNA, SNTAGT. The CDR3 region is CASSDSGQTSEAFF. CDR3 in DNA: TGTGCCAGCAGTGACTCAGGTCAGACGTCTGAAGCTTTCTTT.

A single count supports this clone. This chain joins TRBV6-1 and TRBJ2-2; D ambiguous. The CDR3 loop spans 16 amino acids. Trimming pared 2 bases from V and 2 bases from J, leaving 12 bases between. Germline CDR1 reads MNHNS; CDR2 reads SASEGT. The CDR3 sequence is CASSERAGDNTGELFF. The CDR3 nucleotides read TGTGCCAGCAGTGAACGGGCAGGCGATAACACCGGGGAGCTGTTTTTT.

Concerning this clone itself: A much larger clone is a single base away; this may be a read error. V gene TRBV9 combines with J gene TRBJ2-2; tentatively, D is TRBD2 (5 bases). This CDR3 contains 16 residues. Trimming stripped 3 bases from V and 0 bases from J, with 12 bases between. The germline V gene has CDR1 SGDLS and CDR2 YYNGEE. The CDR3 region has the DNA TGTGCCAGCAGCGACCGGACTGCTCCGAACACCGGGGAGCTGTTTTTT. Translated: CASSDRTAPNTGELFF.

This rearrangement joins TRBV18 to TRBJ2-1; 7 bases are shared with TRBD1. CDR3 length equals 15 residues. The germline CDR1 and CDR2 sequences are KGHSH and LQKENI. The V segment lost 8 bases and the J segment 7 bases; nucleotides outside the gene matches: 14. CDR3 sequence (DNA): TGTGCCAGCGCCACTCTTACCGGGACAGCGAATGAGCAGTTCTTC. Translated, it gives CASATLTGTANEQFF.

The chain combines TRBV18 with TRBJ2-7; maybe TRBD1 (6 bases). The CDR3 totals 15 residues. Germline V gene data show CDR1 as KGHSH and CDR2 as LQKENI. Trimming stripped 6 bases from V and 2 bases from J, with 17 bases between. The CDR3 DNA sequence: TGTGCCAGCTCGCCCACAGGGAGCGGACCCTACGAGCAGTACTTC. Encoded protein: CASSPTGSGPYEQYF.

The chain is built from TRBV5-4 and TRBJ2-3, with 12 bases identical to TRBD2. The germline V gene encodes CDR1 SGHNT and CDR2 YYREEE (reference sequence). The J segment lost 2 bases and the V segment lost 4 bases, leaving 5 bases of the junction unmatched. The CDR3 is made up of 16 amino acids. CDR3 residues: CASSVGLAGNTDTQYF. The CDR3 region has the DNA TGTGCCAGCAGCGTCGGACTAGCGGGAAACACAGATACGCAGTATTTT.